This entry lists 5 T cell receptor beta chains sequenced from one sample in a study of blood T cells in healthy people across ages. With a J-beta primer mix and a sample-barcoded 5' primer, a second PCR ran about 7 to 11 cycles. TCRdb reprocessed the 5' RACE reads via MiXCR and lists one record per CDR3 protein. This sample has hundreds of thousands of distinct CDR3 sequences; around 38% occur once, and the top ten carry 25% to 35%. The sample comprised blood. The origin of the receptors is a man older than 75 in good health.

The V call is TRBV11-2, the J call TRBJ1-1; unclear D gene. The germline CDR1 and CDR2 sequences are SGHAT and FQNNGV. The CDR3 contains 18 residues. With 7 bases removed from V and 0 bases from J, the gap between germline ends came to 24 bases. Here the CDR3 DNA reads TGTGCCAGCACCCTAACGTCGGGTTACACATCCGTGAACACTGAAGCTTTCTTT. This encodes CASTLTSGYTSVNTEAFF.

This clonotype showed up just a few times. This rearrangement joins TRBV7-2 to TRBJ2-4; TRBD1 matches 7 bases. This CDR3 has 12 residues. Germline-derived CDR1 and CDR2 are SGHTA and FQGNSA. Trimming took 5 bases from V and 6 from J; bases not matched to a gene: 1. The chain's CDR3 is CASSRDRNIQYF. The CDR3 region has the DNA TGTGCCAGCAGCCGGGACAGAAACATTCAGTACTTC.

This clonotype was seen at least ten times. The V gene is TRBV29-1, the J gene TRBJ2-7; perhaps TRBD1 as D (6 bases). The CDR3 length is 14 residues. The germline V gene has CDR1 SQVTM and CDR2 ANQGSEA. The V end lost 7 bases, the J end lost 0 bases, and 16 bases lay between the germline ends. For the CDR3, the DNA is TGCAGCGCCCAAACTAGGGGGAACTCCTACGAGCAGTACTTC. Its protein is CSAQTRGNSYEQYF.

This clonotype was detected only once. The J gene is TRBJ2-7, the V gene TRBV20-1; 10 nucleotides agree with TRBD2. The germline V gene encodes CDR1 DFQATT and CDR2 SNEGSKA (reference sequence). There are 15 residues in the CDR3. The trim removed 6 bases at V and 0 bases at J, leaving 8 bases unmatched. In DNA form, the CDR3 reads TGCAGTGCCCCAAGTAGCGGGAGGCACTCCTACGAGCAGTACTTC. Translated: CSAPSSGRHSYEQYF.

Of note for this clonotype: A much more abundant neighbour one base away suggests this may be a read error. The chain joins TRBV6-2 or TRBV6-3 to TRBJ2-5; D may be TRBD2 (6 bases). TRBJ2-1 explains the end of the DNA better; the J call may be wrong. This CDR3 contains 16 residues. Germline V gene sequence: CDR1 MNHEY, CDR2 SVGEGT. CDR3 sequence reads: CASRSGGSRYRETQFF. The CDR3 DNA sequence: TGTGCCAGCAGAAGTGGGGGGAGCAGGTACCGAGAGACCCAGTTCTTC.